This T cell receptor (beta chain) was sequenced in a study of blood T cell repertoires in COVID-19. Background on the study: COVID-19 samples collected from the United States, Italy and Spain covered acute and convalescent phases. T cells, B-cell-depleted T cells, or PBMCs supplied cDNA or gDNA.

Per the authors' pipeline: From reference gene primer amplification, estimates of nucleated cell counts were derived. Sequencing used immunoSEQ multiplex PCR; TCRdb keeps in-frame clones, though not all of them. V and J calls plus clone size are reproduced from that table; the DNA served to infer D and trimming. Among about 140,000 clones listed, about 80% were seen once. The CDR3 covers 15 residues. The germline V gene has CDR1 MNHEY and CDR2 SVGAGI. V lost 8 bases and J lost 0, with 14 bases in between. This TCR came from a human donor in a cohort sampled during active COVID-19. Sequencing was performed on peripheral blood. The V call is TRBV6-5, the J call TRBJ1-5; D possibly corresponds to TRBD1 (5 bases). CDR3 protein: CASGLVGDSNQPQHF. DNA of the CDR3: TGTGCCAGCGGACTAGTAGGGGATAGCAATCAGCCCCAGCATTTT.